This TCR beta chain was sequenced during a study of T cell responses to AZD1222 COVID-19 vaccine. Germline values: CDR1 KGHDR, CDR2 SFDVKD. CDR3 size: 18 residues. The V segment lost 4 bases and the J segment 4 bases; nucleotides outside the gene matches: 14. TCRdb's table, derived via immunoSEQ multiplex PCR, lists solely in-frame clones and lacks some. This table has about 84,000 clones, about 90% appearing once. The starting material was peripheral blood, obtained on day 0 of AZD1222 vaccination. The chain carries TRBV24-1 and TRBJ2-3; 9 bases agree with TRBD2. This TCR came from an adult in good health. Written as DNA, the CDR3 is TGTGCCACCAGTGAACCAGCCGGGACTAGCTCTTCCGCAGATACGCAGTATTTT. Its protein is CATSEPAGTSSSADTQYF.